The source of this TCR beta chain is a study of blood T cell repertoires in COVID-19. As for the study in general: Sites in the United States, Italy and Spain provided acute and convalescent COVID-19 samples. T cells, B-cell-depleted T cells, or PBMCs supplied cDNA or gDNA.

In the original analysis: Researchers report that nucleated cell counts were estimated from reference gene primer amplification. Clones were read by immunoSEQ multiplex PCR, and TCRdb kept only the in-frame ones, dropping some. V, J and clone size reflect that table, while D and trimming were determined from the DNA. The sample includes about 83,000 clones, about 88% of them seen just once. V was clipped by 1 base and J by 4 bases; unmatched bases: 4. The germline CDR1 and CDR2 sequences are KGHDR and SFDVKD. This CDR3 spans 16 amino acids. The receptor was derived from an elderly man with active or convalescent COVID-19. This chain links TRBV24-1 with TRBJ2-2, with TRBD2 matching 8 bases. Sequencing was carried out using peripheral blood. The DNA for the CDR3 is TGTGCCACCAGTGATTTAGGACTAGCTCGCACCGGGGAGCTGTTTTTT. Protein sequence: CATSDLGLARTGELFF.